Following are 6 T cell receptor beta chains from one sample sequenced in a study of cytomegalovirus exposure and HLA in healthy donors. PCR involved 60 Vbeta and 13 Jbeta primers. Clones were sequenced by immunoSEQ multiplex PCR, and TCRdb holds only the in-frame ones, with some missing. The sample holds about 150,000 clones, roughly 68% seen once. The specimen sequenced was PBMCs. The receptors originated from a man younger than 40 in good health and CMV-seropositive.

The chain links TRBV7-3 to TRBJ2-1, with 8 bases that match TRBD2. This CDR3 has 15 residues. The V segment lost 3 bases and the J segment 4 bases; nucleotides outside the gene matches: 5. CDR1 and CDR2 from the germline V gene are SGHTA and FQGTGA. The DNA of the CDR3 is TGTGCCAGCAGCTTTATAGCGGGGTCGTACAATGAGCAGTTCTTC. Its protein is CASSFIAGSYNEQFF.

This clone was recorded a few times. The rearrangement links TRBV5-1 to TRBJ2-6, with D possibly being TRBD1 (6 bases). The CDR3 totals 15 residues. From germline, CDR1 is SGHRS and CDR2 YFSETQ. Trimming removed 4 bases from V and 2 bases from J, with 10 bases in between. CDR3 in amino acids: CASSPQGTGANVLTF. DNA for the CDR3: TGCGCCAGCAGCCCACAGGGCACTGGGGCCAACGTCCTGACTTTC. The full variable domain, with the rest looked up from reference TRBV5-1 and TRBJ2-6, is KAGVTQTPRYLIKTRGQQVTLSCSPISGHRSVSWYQQTPGQGLQFLFEYFSETQRNKGNFPGRFSGRQFSNSRSEMNVSTLELGDSALYLCASSPQGTGANVLTFGAGSRLTVL.

J is TRBJ1-2 and V is TRBV29-1, with TRBD1 matching 9 bases. The length of the CDR3 is 15 residues. CDR1 SQVTM and CDR2 ANQGSEA come from the germline V gene. J lost 3 bases, V lost 7 bases, and 12 bases had no gene match. CDR3 sequence: CSARDRVTAHYGYTF. The CDR3 nucleotides read TGCAGCGCCCGGGACAGGGTAACGGCACACTATGGCTACACCTTC.

The rearrangement uses TRBV2 and TRBJ2-7; D uncertain. The CDR3 is 11 amino acids. Germline-derived CDR1 and CDR2 are SNHLY and FYNNEI. With 4 bases removed from V and 4 bases from J, the gap between germline ends came to 5 bases. The CDR3 DNA reads TGTGCCAGCAGTGCGTATTACGAGCAGTACTTC. The encoded protein is CASSAYYEQYF.

V usage is TRBV6-5 and J usage is TRBJ2-3; maybe TRBD2 (5 bases). CDR3 length: 14 amino acids. Deletions cut 0 bases from V and 3 bases from J, with 7 bases between. Looked up from germline, CDR1 is MNHEY and CDR2 is SVGAGI. CDR3 in amino acids: CASSYSGRTDTQYF. The CDR3 nucleotides read TGTGCCAGCAGTTACTCTGGGAGAACAGATACGCAGTATTTT.

This chain joins TRBV7-9 and TRBJ1-1; D is unclear. Between the trimmed V and J ends, which lost 0 bases and 4 bases, there was a span of 9 bases. This CDR3 is 14 amino acids long. Germline CDR1 SEHNR, CDR2 FQNEAQ (reference sequence). CDR3 coding DNA: TGTGCCAGCAGCTTAGCAATAGCGGGCACTGAAGCTTTCTTT. Protein: CASSLAIAGTEAFF.